A single sample gave rise to the 9 T cell receptor beta chains below, sequenced in a study of post-analysis software for immune sequencing data. Sequencing libraries made from TCR beta cDNA carried unique molecular identifiers. From the PCR reads, TCRdb called clonotypes with MiXCR, one entry per CDR3 protein. The table shows some 690,000 distinct CDR3 sequences, with roughly 27% occurring only once. No antigen is known for these receptors. Findings and caveats of the study: In patients, TRBV5-6, TRBV5-1 and TRBV20-1 belonged to four or five TRBV segments found more frequently than in controls.

The specimen was blood. These receptors came from a girl aged 5 to 17 with multiple sclerosis.

As to this clonotype: Because the CDR3 is missing its conserved closing phenylalanine or tryptophan, this is likely a read error. The chain employs TRBV7-9 and TRBJ2-4; D might be TRBD1 or TRBD2, each matching 5 bases. Trimming took 4 bases from V and 7 from J, leaving 14 bases between them. Germline CDR1 reads SEHNR; CDR2 reads FQNEAQ (reference sequence). CDR3 length: 14 residues. CDR3 bases: TGTGCCAGCAGCTCTGGACGGGACGGGAACATTCAGTACTTA. Its translation: CASSSGRDGNIQYL.

This clonotype was found a few times. The chain uses TRBV7-9 and TRBJ1-2, with D unclear. CDR1 and CDR2 (germline): SEHNR, FQNEAQ (reference sequence). The CDR3 has 12 residues. The V end was cut by 6 bases, the J end by 4 bases, with 9 bases between. CDR3 residues: CASSRHSYGYTF. CDR3 bases: TGTGCCAGCAGTCGTCACAGCTATGGCTACACCTTC.

For this clonotype: The junction shows a germline mismatch at one end, possibly a read error. The gene calls are TRBV20-1 and TRBJ2-5; tentatively, D is TRBD1 or TRBD2 (5 bases each). The CDR3 loop spans 14 amino acids. The germline CDR1 and CDR2 sequences are DFQATT and SNEGSKA (reference sequence). For the CDR3, the DNA is TGCAGTGCTAGAGATGTGGGACCTCAAGGGACCCAGTACTTC. Its translation: CSARDVGPQGTQYF.

The chain couples TRBV20-1 to TRBJ1-2; no clear D gene. Germline CDR1 is DFQATT and CDR2 is SNEGSKA (reference sequence). The CDR3 has 13 residues. Trimming took off 5 bases at V and 1 base at J, with 11 bases between the two ends. The CDR3 bases are TGCAGTGCTCATTCAGGATTTAACTATGGCTACACCTTC. Translating gives CSAHSGFNYGYTF.

The chain joins TRBV6-6 to TRBJ2-5; tentative D call: TRBD1 (6 bases). The ends were cut back, 2 bases at V and 1 base at J, with 8 bases in the middle. The CDR3 consists of 14 residues. The germline gives CDR1 MNHNY, CDR2 SVGAGI (reference sequence). The CDR3 loop is CASSYPRGQETQYF. CDR3 DNA sequence: TGTGCCAGCAGTTACCCCAGGGGCCAAGAGACCCAGTACTTC.

This chain links TRBV4-1 with TRBJ2-5; 16 bases are a match to TRBD2. The CDR3 is made up of 17 amino acids. In germline, CDR1 is MGHRA, CDR2 YSYEKL. V lost 5 bases to trimming and J lost 9 bases; unmatched junction nucleotides: 12. This CDR3 reads CASSSIAGTSGGAAQYF. The CDR3 DNA is TGCGCCAGCAGCTCTATTGCCGGGACTAGCGGGGGGGCGGCCCAGTACTTC.

V and J are TRBV7-2 and TRBJ1-5, with D unresolved. CDR3 length equals 13 residues. In germline, CDR1 is SGHTA, CDR2 FQGNSA. Trimming pared 5 bases from V and 9 bases from J, leaving 14 bases between. The CDR3 DNA is TGTGCCAGCAGCCCCGAAAATCGCAGGCCCCAGCATTTT. This encodes CASSPENRRPQHF.

The rearrangement uses TRBV10-3 and TRBJ2-3, with D uncertain. Trimming cost V 5 bases and J 1 base, with 7 bases left between them. This CDR3 comprises 13 residues. Germline V gives CDR1 ENHRY, CDR2 SYGVKD. The CDR3 loop is CAISKRGTDTQYF. In DNA, the CDR3 is TGTGCCATCAGTAAAAGGGGCACAGATACGCAGTATTTT.

This clonotype was picked up a small number of times. The chain combines TRBV6-6 with TRBJ2-7; D possibly corresponds to TRBD2 (6 bases). Deletions cut 7 bases from V and 6 bases from J, with 13 bases between. Per the germline V gene, CDR1 is MNHNY and CDR2 is SVGAGI (reference sequence). This CDR3 contains 12 residues. CDR3 residues: CASMEGNCEQYF. For the CDR3, the DNA is TGTGCCAGCATGGAGGGGAACTGCGAGCAGTACTTC.